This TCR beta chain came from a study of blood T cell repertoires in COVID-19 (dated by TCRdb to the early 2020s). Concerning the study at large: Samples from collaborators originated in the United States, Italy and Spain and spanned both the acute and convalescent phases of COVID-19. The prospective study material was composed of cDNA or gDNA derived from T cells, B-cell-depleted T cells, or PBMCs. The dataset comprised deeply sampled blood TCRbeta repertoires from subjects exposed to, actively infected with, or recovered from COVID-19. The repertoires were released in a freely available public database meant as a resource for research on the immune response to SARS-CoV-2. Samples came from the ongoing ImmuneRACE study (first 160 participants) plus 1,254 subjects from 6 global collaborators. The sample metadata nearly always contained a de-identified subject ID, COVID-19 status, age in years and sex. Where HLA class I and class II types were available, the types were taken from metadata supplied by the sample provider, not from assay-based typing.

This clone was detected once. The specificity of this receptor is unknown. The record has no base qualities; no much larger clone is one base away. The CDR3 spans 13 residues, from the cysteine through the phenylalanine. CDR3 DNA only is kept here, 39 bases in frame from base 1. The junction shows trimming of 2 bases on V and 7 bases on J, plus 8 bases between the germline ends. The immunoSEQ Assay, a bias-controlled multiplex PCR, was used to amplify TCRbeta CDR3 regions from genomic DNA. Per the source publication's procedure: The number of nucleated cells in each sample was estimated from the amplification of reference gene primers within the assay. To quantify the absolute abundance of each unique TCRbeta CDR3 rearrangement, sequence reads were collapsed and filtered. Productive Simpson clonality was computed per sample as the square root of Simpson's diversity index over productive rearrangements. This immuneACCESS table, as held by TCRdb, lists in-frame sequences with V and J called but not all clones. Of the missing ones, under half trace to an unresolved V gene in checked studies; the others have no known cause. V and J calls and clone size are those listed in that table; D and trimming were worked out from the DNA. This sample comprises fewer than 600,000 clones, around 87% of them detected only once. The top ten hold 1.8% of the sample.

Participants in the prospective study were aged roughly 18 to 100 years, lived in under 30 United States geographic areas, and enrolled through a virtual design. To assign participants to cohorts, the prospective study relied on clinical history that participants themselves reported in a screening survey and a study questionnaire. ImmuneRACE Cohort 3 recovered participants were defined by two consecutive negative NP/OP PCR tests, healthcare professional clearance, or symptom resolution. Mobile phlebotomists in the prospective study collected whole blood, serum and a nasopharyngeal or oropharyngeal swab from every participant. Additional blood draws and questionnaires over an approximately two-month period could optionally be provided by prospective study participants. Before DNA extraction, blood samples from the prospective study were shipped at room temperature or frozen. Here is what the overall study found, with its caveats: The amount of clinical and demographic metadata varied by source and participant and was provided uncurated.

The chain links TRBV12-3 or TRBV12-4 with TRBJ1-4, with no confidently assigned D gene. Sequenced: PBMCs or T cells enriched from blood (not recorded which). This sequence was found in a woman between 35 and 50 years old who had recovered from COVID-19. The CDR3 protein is CASSLRSGEKLFF. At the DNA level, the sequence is TGTGCCAGCAGTTTACGGAGTGGTGAAAAACTGTTTTTT.